These 31 T cell receptor beta chains originate from one sample sequenced in a study of OX40 agonist ivuxolimab in advanced cancers. Clones were read by immunoSEQ multiplex PCR, and TCRdb kept only the in-frame ones, dropping some. The sample has tens of thousands of clones; roughly 80% are singletons. Sequenced material: CD4+ or CD8+ T cells sorted from blood, taken in a trial of the OX40 agonist ivuxolimab. The receptors were gathered from an adult with an advanced solid tumor such as melanoma, head and neck, liver or kidney cancer.

This chain links TRBV4-2 with TRBJ1-2, with unresolved D. V lost 5 bases and J lost 10, with 17 bases in between. The CDR3 consists of 13 residues. The germline gives CDR1 LGHNA, CDR2 YNFKEQ. The CDR3 here is CASSLSSPANYTF. The CDR3 nucleotides are TGTGCCAGCAGCTTAAGCTCCCCCGCCAACTACACCTTC.

The V and J genes are TRBV19 and TRBJ1-3; D not certain. The CDR3 is made up of 13 amino acids. V dropped 8 bases and J dropped 0 bases, with 8 bases sitting between them. The germline gives CDR1 LNHDA, CDR2 SQIVND (reference sequence). The CDR3 sequence is CASGRDSGNTIYF. The CDR3 DNA reads TGTGCCAGTGGACGGGACTCTGGAAACACCATATATTTT. Together with reference TRBV19 and TRBJ1-3, the CDR3 gives the full variable domain: DGGITQSPKYLFRKEGQNVTLSCEQNLNHDAMYWYRQDPGQGLRLIYYSQIVNDFQKGDIAEGYSVSREKKESFPLTVTSAQKNPTAFYLCASGRDSGNTIYFGEGSWLTVV.

The chain carries TRBV6-1 and TRBJ2-5; the match to TRBD1 covers 9 bases. Germline CDR1 and CDR2: MNHNS and SASEGT. Losses at the gene ends were 6 bases for V and 5 bases for J; bases not matched to a gene: 7. The CDR3 has 14 residues. The CDR3 DNA reads as TGTGCCAGCAGAAGGACAGGGGCAGGGGAGACCCAGTACTTC. Translated: CASRRTGAGETQYF.

The chain has TRBV6-1 and TRBJ1-5; weak D call: TRBD1 (5 bases). The CDR3 consists of 13 residues. V was shortened by 10 bases and J by 7 bases, with 17 bases between the two germline ends. Germline V gene data show CDR1 as MNHNS and CDR2 as SASEGT. CDR3 DNA: TGTGCCAAAGTTGGGGGGTCTGGGCAGCCCCAGCATTTT. It specifies CAKVGGSGQPQHF.

The chain combines TRBV5-1 with TRBJ2-3, with D possibly called TRBD1 or TRBD2 (5 bases each). V was shortened by 4 bases and J by 3 bases, with 18 bases between the two germline ends. CDR3 length: 16 residues. Germline V gives CDR1 SGHRS, CDR2 YFSETQ. CDR3: CASSQGNSGLTDTQYF. The CDR3 DNA sequence: TGCGCCAGCAGCCAGGGAAACAGCGGACTGACAGATACGCAGTATTTT. Combining the CDR3 with reference TRBV5-1 and TRBJ2-3 gives the whole variable domain KAGVTQTPRYLIKTRGQQVTLSCSPISGHRSVSWYQQTPGQGLQFLFEYFSETQRNKGNFPGRFSGRQFSNSRSEMNVSTLELGDSALYLCASSQGNSGLTDTQYFGPGTRLTVL.

This clone has just a few counts. V usage is TRBV2 and J usage is TRBJ1-2; tentative D call: TRBD1 (6 bases). Germline V lookup: CDR1 SNHLY, CDR2 FYNNEI. CDR3 length: 12 residues. V lost 7 bases and J lost 5, with 11 bases in between. CDR3 DNA: TGTGCCAGCACCCGAGGGGGGTATGGCTACACCTTC. Translated: CASTRGGYGYTF.

V usage is TRBV10-2 and J usage is TRBJ2-5, with 9 nucleotides matching TRBD2. With V trimmed by 3 bases and J by 1 base, 3 bases remained unmatched. CDR3 length: 15 residues. The germline CDR1 and CDR2 sequences are WSHSY and SAAADI. Here the CDR3 DNA reads TGCGCCAGCAGTGATCGAGCGGGGGGCCAAGAGACCCAGTACTTC. Protein: CASSDRAGGQETQYF.

The genes are TRBV9 and TRBJ1-2, with D hard to call. V lost 3 bases and J 4 bases, leaving 7 bases between the germline ends. This CDR3 region has 12 residues. Germline values: CDR1 SGDLS, CDR2 YYNGEE. The CDR3 is CASSESSYGYTF. The CDR3 DNA is TGTGCCAGCAGCGAATCGAGCTATGGCTACACCTTC.

This chain uses TRBV10-3 with TRBJ1-2; 12 bases align to TRBD1. After removal of 6 bases from V and 4 bases from J, the junction contained 3 bases not matched to a gene. The CDR3 extends over 14 amino acids. Germline V gives CDR1 ENHRY, CDR2 SYGVKD. The DNA for the CDR3 is TGTGCCATCAGGGGACAGGGGGCCCTCTATGGCTACACCTTC. Translation: CAIRGQGALYGYTF.

V usage is TRBV5-1 and J usage is TRBJ1-3, with TRBD1 as a possible D gene (5 bases). Germline values: CDR1 SGHRS, CDR2 YFSETQ. The V and J ends lost 4 bases and 0 bases respectively, with 14 bases between them. The CDR3 sequence is 16 residues long. The DNA of the CDR3 is TGCGCCAGCAGCCTCGAACAGGCAGGCTCTGGAAACACCATATATTTT. Its protein is CASSLEQAGSGNTIYF. Together with reference TRBV5-1 and TRBJ1-3, the CDR3 gives the full variable domain: KAGVTQTPRYLIKTRGQQVTLSCSPISGHRSVSWYQQTPGQGLQFLFEYFSETQRNKGNFPGRFSGRQFSNSRSEMNVSTLELGDSALYLCASSLEQAGSGNTIYFGEGSWLTVV.

This clone occurred once. V is TRBV7-6 and J is TRBJ2-7; the D gene is possibly TRBD1 (5 bases). The V gene lost 5 bases and the J gene lost 3 bases, with 11 bases spanning the gap. CDR1 and CDR2 from the germline V gene are SGHVS and FNYEAQ. The CDR3 sequence is 13 residues long. CDR3 coding DNA: TGTGCCAGCAGCCCTGCAGGGAACTACGAGCAGTACTTC. Translating it yields CASSPAGNYEQYF.

The chain has TRBV6-6 and TRBJ1-4; D gene ambiguous. The CDR3 consists of 15 residues. The V end lost 0 bases, the J end lost 5 bases, and 10 bases lay between the germline ends. Germline loops: CDR1 MNHNY, CDR2 SVGAGI (reference sequence). The chain's CDR3 is CASSYSAGSNEKLFF. For the CDR3, the DNA is TGTGCCAGCAGTTACTCGGCGGGCTCAAATGAAAAACTGTTTTTT.

This CDR3 reads CASSQTRGPGTEAFF. DNA for the CDR3: TGTGCCAGCAGCCAGACACGAGGCCCGGGCACTGAAGCTTTCTTT. This chain uses TRBV7-6 with TRBJ1-1; unclear D gene. The CDR3 length is 15 residues. V shed 5 bases and J shed 4 bases, with 17 bases lying between them. Per germline, CDR1 SGHVS and CDR2 FNYEAQ.

The V and J genes are TRBV5-1 and TRBJ2-1; maybe TRBD1 (6 bases). Between the trimmed V and J ends, which lost 3 bases and 0 bases, there was a span of 13 bases. The CDR3 has 16 residues. Germline V gene lookup returns CDR1 SGHRS and CDR2 YFSETQ. The CDR3 loop is CASSSGTDSSYNEQFF. CDR3 DNA: TGCGCCAGCAGCTCCGGGACGGACAGCTCCTACAATGAGCAGTTCTTC.

The chain recombines TRBV4-1 with TRBJ2-6; no definite D call. V was cut by 0 bases and J by 1 base, with 13 bases left in between. Germline assignment: CDR1 MGHRA and CDR2 YSYEKL. This CDR3 has 18 residues. The CDR3 is CASSQEPGSSSGANVLTF. CDR3 in DNA: TGCGCCAGCAGCCAAGAACCGGGTTCTTCGTCTGGGGCCAACGTCCTGACTTTC.

V and J are TRBV7-2 and TRBJ2-5; 10 bases map to TRBD2. This CDR3 is 15 amino acids long. The germline V gene encodes CDR1 SGHTA and CDR2 FQGNSA. V lost 1 base and J lost 3; bases outside the gene matches: 2. This chain's CDR3 is CASSLDGTSEETQYF. CDR3 nucleotide sequence: TGTGCCAGCAGCTTAGATGGGACTAGCGAAGAGACCCAGTACTTC.

This clone was observed a handful of times. The chain uses TRBV7-9 and TRBJ1-5, with D possibly matching TRBD1 (5 bases). Trimming took off 0 bases at V and 9 bases at J, with 15 bases between the two ends. The length of the CDR3 is 15 residues. The germline V gene encodes CDR1 SEHNR and CDR2 FQNEAQ (reference sequence). The CDR3 spells CASSLAGEQLGPQHF. Here the CDR3 DNA reads TGTGCCAGCAGCTTAGCGGGGGAACAGTTAGGGCCCCAGCATTTT.

The V and J genes are TRBV9 and TRBJ1-5, with D unclear. CDR1 SGDLS and CDR2 YYNGEE come from the germline V gene. CDR3 length: 15 amino acids. V gave up 0 bases and J gave up 1 base, with 8 bases separating them. CDR3 bases: TGTGCCAGCAGCGTAGACGGATGGAGCAATCAGCCCCAGCATTTT. This sequence encodes CASSVDGWSNQPQHF.

The chain couples TRBV7-9 to TRBJ1-4, with TRBD1 matching 7 bases. Germline CDR1 is SEHNR and CDR2 is FQNEAQ (reference sequence). J gave up 7 bases and V 1 base, and 0 bases lay outside the gene matches. The CDR3 contains 13 residues. DNA of the CDR3: TGTGCCAGCAGCTTAGGGGACAGTGAAAAACTGTTTTTT. Translation: CASSLGDSEKLFF.

The rearrangement uses TRBV6-1 and TRBJ2-5; no reliable D call. This CDR3 is 13 amino acids long. Germline CDR1 reads MNHNS; CDR2 reads SASEGT. The ends were cut back, 8 bases at V and 1 base at J, with 11 bases in the middle. In DNA, the CDR3 is TGTGCCAGCCGACTTAGCTTCCAAGAGACCCAGTACTTC. Its protein is CASRLSFQETQYF.

This chain uses TRBV5-8 with TRBJ1-5; no firm D call. Trimming shortened V by 2 bases and J by 0 bases, and 12 bases separated the two germline ends. Looked up from germline, CDR1 is SGHTS and CDR2 is YDEGEE. The CDR3 spans 16 residues. The CDR3 here is CASSFSGLYSNQPQHF. The CDR3, as DNA: TGTGCCAGCAGCTTTTCCGGACTATATAGCAATCAGCCCCAGCATTTT.

V and J are TRBV6-5 and TRBJ2-3, with D perhaps being TRBD1 or TRBD2 (5 bases each). The CDR3 has 14 amino acids. Trimming left V 5 bases short and J 2 bases short, with 11 bases between. In germline, CDR1 is MNHEY, CDR2 SVGAGI. The CDR3 nucleotides are TGTGCCAGCAGTCACCGAGGGACCACAGATACGCAGTATTTT. It translates to CASSHRGTTDTQYF.

V and J are TRBV5-1 and TRBJ2-5, with D unclear. Trimming took 0 bases from V and 4 from J, leaving 1 base between them. In germline, CDR1 is SGHRS, CDR2 YFSETQ. This CDR3 has 11 amino acids. The CDR3 nucleotides are TGCGCCAGCAGCTTGGCAGAGACCCAGTACTTC. It encodes CASSLAETQYF.

The chain combines TRBV9 with TRBJ2-4; 9 positions match TRBD1. Trimming at V came to 2 bases and at J to 6 bases, leaving 6 bases not matched to a gene. CDR1 SGDLS and CDR2 YYNGEE come from the germline V gene. This CDR3 region has 15 residues. The CDR3 coding sequence is TGTGCCAGCAGCGTTCAGGGACAGGGTTTAAACATTCAGTACTTC. It yields the protein CASSVQGQGLNIQYF.

The chain has TRBV29-1 and TRBJ2-7; TRBD1 might be the D (6 bases). The ends were cut back, 7 bases at V and 6 bases at J, with 22 bases in the middle. The CDR3 is 14 residues long. Germline V gene sequence: CDR1 SQVTM, CDR2 ANQGSEA. This CDR3 reads CSAGAAAPTGEQYF. In DNA form, the CDR3 reads TGCAGCGCAGGGGCGGCGGCCCCCACGGGCGAGCAGTACTTC.

The chain couples TRBV5-4 to TRBJ1-2; a weak D match, TRBD1 (6 bases). Trimming took 4 bases from V and 4 from J, leaving 11 bases between them. This CDR3 contains 13 residues. CDR1 SGHNT and CDR2 YYREEE come from the germline V gene (reference sequence). CDR3 nucleotides: TGTGCCAGCAGCCTAGGGACAAGCTATGGCTACACCTTC. This translates into CASSLGTSYGYTF. The full variable domain, its missing parts supplied by reference TRBV5-4 and TRBJ1-2, is ETGVTQSPTHLIKTRGQQVTLRCSSQSGHNTVSWYQQALGQGPQFIFQYYREEENGRGNFPPRFSGLQFPNYSSELNVNALELDDSALYLCASSLGTSYGYTFGSGTRLTVV.

The DNA of the CDR3 is TGTGCCAGCAGCCAAGAGGACAGGGGGGGAAACACCATATATTTT. This codes for CASSQEDRGGNTIYF. This chain links TRBV4-2 with TRBJ1-3; 10 nucleotides line up with TRBD1. This CDR3 spans 15 amino acids. Germline V lookup: CDR1 LGHNA, CDR2 YNFKEQ. Trimming cost V 0 bases and J 4 bases; bases outside gene matches: 0.

V is TRBV5-1 and J is TRBJ2-5; 9 bases align to TRBD1. V lost 2 bases and J lost 5; bases outside the gene matches: 4. Germline CDR1 SGHRS, CDR2 YFSETQ. The CDR3 totals 14 residues. This CDR3 reads CASSLAGQGETQYF. The CDR3 DNA reads as TGCGCCAGCAGCTTAGCGGGACAGGGTGAGACCCAGTACTTC.

V and J are TRBV29-1 and TRBJ2-3; D ambiguous. The CDR3 totals 12 residues. Germline V gives CDR1 SQVTM, CDR2 ANQGSEA. V lost 7 bases to trimming and J lost 0 bases, with 8 bases between them. The CDR3 bases are TGCAGCGCCGCGACTAGCACAGATACGCAGTATTTT. Translation gives CSAATSTDTQYF.

This chain joins TRBV7-2 and TRBJ2-3; TRBD2 aligns across 13 bases. J lost 4 bases, V lost 4 bases, and 5 bases had no gene match. The length of the CDR3 is 16 residues. CDR1 SGHTA and CDR2 FQGNSA come from the germline V gene. In DNA form, the CDR3 reads TGTGCCAGCAGCTCTGGACTAGCGGGGGCCGCAGATACGCAGTATTTT. Translating gives CASSSGLAGAADTQYF.

This clone was found once. The chain uses TRBV7-3 and TRBJ2-3; D is possibly TRBD1 (7 bases). This CDR3 is 20 amino acids long. Trimming left V 1 base short and J 1 base short, with 24 bases between. Per the germline V gene, CDR1 is SGHTA and CDR2 is FQGTGA. CDR3 sequence: CASSLRGGMTGFLGTDTQYF. In DNA form, the CDR3 reads TGTGCCAGCAGCTTAAGAGGAGGGATGACAGGGTTTCTCGGCACAGATACGCAGTATTTT.